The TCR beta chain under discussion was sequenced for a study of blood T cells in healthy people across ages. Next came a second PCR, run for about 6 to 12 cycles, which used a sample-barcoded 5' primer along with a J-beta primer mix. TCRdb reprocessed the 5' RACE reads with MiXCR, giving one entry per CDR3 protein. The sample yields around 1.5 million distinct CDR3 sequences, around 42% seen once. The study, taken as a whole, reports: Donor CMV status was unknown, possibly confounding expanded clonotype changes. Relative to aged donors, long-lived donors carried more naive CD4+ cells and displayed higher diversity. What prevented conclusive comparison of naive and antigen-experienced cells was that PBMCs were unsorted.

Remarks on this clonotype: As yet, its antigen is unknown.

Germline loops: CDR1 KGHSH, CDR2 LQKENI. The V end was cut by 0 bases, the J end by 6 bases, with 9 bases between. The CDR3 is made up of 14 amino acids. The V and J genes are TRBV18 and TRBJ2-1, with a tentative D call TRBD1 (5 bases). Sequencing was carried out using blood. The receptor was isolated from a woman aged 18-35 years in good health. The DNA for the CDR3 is TGTGCCAGCTCACCACCGTACAGGACCAATGAGCAGTTCTTC. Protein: CASSPPYRTNEQFF.